Below are 11 T cell receptor beta chains sequenced from a single sample in a study of T cell responses to AZD1222 COVID-19 vaccine. Measured with immunoSEQ multiplex PCR; TCRdb has only the in-frame clones, and not every one. Seen here are more than 85,000 clones, approximately 88% observed once, and the top ten hold about 14%. Source: peripheral blood, taken 28 days after the second AZD1222 dose. The receptors were sampled from an adult who received the AZD1222 COVID-19 vaccine.

The rearrangement joins TRBV14 to TRBJ2-1, with D possibly being TRBD1 or TRBD2 (5 bases each). With 1 base removed from V and 7 bases from J, the gap between germline ends came to 17 bases. CDR1 is SGHDN and CDR2 is FVKESK in the germline V gene. This CDR3 region has 16 residues. The CDR3 region has the DNA TGTGCCAGCAGCCAAGGGGCGGGCGTCTACAGGAATGAGCAGTTCTTC. Its translation is CASSQGAGVYRNEQFF.

This clone came up a few times. The chain carries TRBV7-6 and TRBJ1-2, with 12 nucleotides matching TRBD1. CDR1 and CDR2 (germline): SGHVS, FNYEAQ. This CDR3 has 14 residues. J lost 6 bases, V lost 5 bases, and 4 bases had no gene match. Here the CDR3 reads CASSQGTGGNGYTF. In nucleotides, the CDR3 is TGTGCCAGCAGCCAAGGGACAGGGGGCAATGGCTACACCTTC.

V and J are TRBV6-2 or TRBV6-3 and TRBJ1-2, with D possibly matching TRBD1 (5 bases). Germline V gene data show CDR1 as MNHEY and CDR2 as SVGEGT. The CDR3 is made up of 13 amino acids. The V end lost 5 bases, the J end lost 5 bases, and 12 bases lay between the germline ends. The chain's CDR3 is CASSHAGQYGYTF. The CDR3 DNA reads as TGTGCCAGCAGTCACGCGGGGCAGTATGGCTACACCTTC.

The V gene is TRBV12-5, the J gene TRBJ1-2; no reliable D call. Trimming pared 0 bases from V and 5 bases from J, leaving 4 bases between. Germline-derived CDR1 and CDR2 are LGHNT and FRNRAP. CDR3 length: 12 residues. CDR3 bases: TGTGCTAGTGGTTTGGTACTGTATGGCTACACCTTC. Protein sequence: CASGLVLYGYTF. Using reference TRBV12-5 and TRBJ1-2 for the parts outside the CDR3, the full variable domain is DARVTQTPRHKVTEMGQEVTMRCQPILGHNTVFWYRQTMMQGLELLAYFRNRAPLDDSGMPKDRFSAEMPDATLATLKIQPSEPRDSAVYFCASGLVLYGYTFGSGTRLTVV.

The chain carries TRBV28 and TRBJ2-1; 7 bases are a match to TRBD2. The CDR3 contains 14 residues. The germline gives CDR1 MDHEN, CDR2 SYDVKM. J gave up 9 bases and V 5 bases, and 10 bases lay outside the gene matches. The CDR3 loop reads CASSGGGPAREQFF. As DNA, the CDR3 is TGTGCCAGCAGTGGGGGGGGTCCGGCCCGTGAGCAGTTCTTC. Combining the CDR3 with reference TRBV28 and TRBJ2-1 gives the whole variable domain DVKVTQSSRYLVKRTGEKVFLECVQDMDHENMFWYRQDPGLGLRLIYFSYDVKMKEKGDIPEGYSVSREKKERFSLILESASTNQTSMYLCASSGGGPAREQFFGPGTRLTVL.

This chain links TRBV5-1 with TRBJ1-2; 8 nucleotides line up with TRBD1. From germline, CDR1 is SGHRS and CDR2 YFSETQ. CDR3 length: 12 residues. J gave up 8 bases and V 4 bases, and 4 bases lay outside the gene matches. The CDR3 protein is CASSVGTGGYTF. The CDR3 DNA follows: TGCGCCAGCAGCGTGGGGACAGGAGGCTACACCTTC.

This clone was detected a few times. This chain connects TRBV5-5 to TRBJ1-3; 7 nucleotides agree with TRBD1. Germline CDR1 is SGHKS and CDR2 is YYEKEE (reference sequence). The V gene end was trimmed by 3 bases and the J gene end by 5 bases; junction bases not matched to a gene: 2. The CDR3 is 13 amino acids. CDR3 bases: TGTGCCAGCAGCTGGGACAGCCGAAACACCATATATTTT. Residues: CASSWDSRNTIYF.

The rearrangement uses TRBV5-1 and TRBJ2-7; D tentatively reads TRBD1 or TRBD2 (5 bases each). Germline CDR1 reads SGHRS; CDR2 reads YFSETQ. V lost 4 bases and J lost 1, with 15 bases in between. The CDR3 has 15 residues. CDR3 loop: CASSPPGRQSYEQYF. The CDR3 region has the DNA TGCGCCAGCAGCCCTCCGGGACGCCAGTCCTACGAGCAGTACTTC. Looking up the rest from reference TRBV5-1 and TRBJ2-7 gives the full variable domain: KAGVTQTPRYLIKTRGQQVTLSCSPISGHRSVSWYQQTPGQGLQFLFEYFSETQRNKGNFPGRFSGRQFSNSRSEMNVSTLELGDSALYLCASSPPGRQSYEQYFGPGTRLTVT.

The chain couples TRBV2 to TRBJ1-5; D perhaps matches TRBD1 (5 bases). The ends were cut back, 4 bases at V and 4 bases at J, with 8 bases in the middle. Germline CDR1 SNHLY, CDR2 FYNNEI. The CDR3 consists of 13 residues. CDR3 sequence (DNA): TGTGCCAGCAGTGTGGGGGTAAATCAGCCCCAGCATTTT. Amino acid sequence: CASSVGVNQPQHF.

This clone was recorded once. The chain carries TRBV5-6 and TRBJ1-6, with no clear D. The CDR3 totals 15 residues. Germline V CDR1 and CDR2: SGHDT, YYEEEE. Between the trimmed V and J ends, which lost 2 bases and 2 bases, there was a span of 8 bases. The CDR3 coding sequence is TGTGCCAGCAGCTTCGGGGAAACCTATAATTCACCCCTCCACTTT. Its translation: CASSFGETYNSPLHF.

This clone was seen only a few times. This sequence joins TRBV6-5 and TRBJ1-5; the D is unclear. Looked up from germline, CDR1 is MNHEY and CDR2 is SVGAGI. This CDR3 comprises 14 residues. V gave up 8 bases and J gave up 3 bases, with 14 bases separating them. The CDR3: CASLPTDFNQPQHF. In nucleotides, the CDR3 is TGTGCCAGCCTCCCTACAGACTTCAATCAGCCCCAGCATTTT.